A selection of T cell receptor beta chains follows, all from one sample in a study of blood T cell repertoires in COVID-19. TCRdb's table, derived via immunoSEQ multiplex PCR, lists solely in-frame clones and lacks some. The table includes 150,000 or so clones, approximately 80% detected once. The sequenced sample consisted of peripheral blood. Receptor source: a human donor in a cohort sampled during active COVID-19. Both conserved end residues are part of each CDR3. D genes are given only for firm matches. Clone sizes are given selectively: once, few, many, or a class where the clone is expanded.

TRBJ1-5 TRBV2 . . CASTSAAGNQPQHF TGTGCCAGCACATCGGCGGCGGGAAATCAGCCCCAGCATTTT
TRBJ2-2 TRBV9 . TRBD1 CASSIPGTGVNTGELFF TGTGCCAGCAGCATCCCCGGGACAGGGGTGAACACCGGGGAGCTGTTTTTT
TRBJ2-3 TRBV27 once . CASSQGGTKYTDTQYF TGTGCCAGCAGCCAAGGGGGGACTAAATACACAGATACGCAGTATTTT
TRBJ2-5 TRBV21-1 . . CASSIPSGEGETQYF TGTGCCAGCAGCATACCTAGCGGGGAGGGGGAGACCCAGTACTTC
TRBJ2-1 TRBV14 few TRBD2 CASSRVLGGGSYNEQFF TGTGCCAGCAGCCGAGTACTAGGCGGGGGCTCCTACAATGAGCAGTTCTTC
TRBJ1-5 TRBV28 . . CASNGGSNNQPQHF TGTGCCAGTAACGGGGGGAGTAACAATCAGCCCCAGCATTTT
TRBJ2-5 TRBV28 . . CASSLSGLQETQYF TGTGCCAGCAGTTTGAGCGGGTTACAAGAGACCCAGTACTTC
TRBJ1-4 TRBV30 . . CAWSVQGRAIEKLFF TGTGCCTGGAGTGTACAGGGCAGGGCAATTGAAAAACTGTTTTTT
TRBJ1-2 TRBV5-4 . TRBD1 CASSFSGGNYGYTF TGTGCCAGCAGCTTTTCAGGGGGGAATTATGGCTACACCTTC
TRBJ2-5 TRBV2 . TRBD1 CASSVDRVETQYF TGTGCCAGCAGCGTGGACAGGGTTGAGACCCAGTACTTC
TRBJ2-7 TRBV18 . . CASSLGGAREQYF TGTGCCAGCTCCCTTGGGGGGGCTCGGGAGCAGTACTTC
TRBJ2-3 TRBV10-3 . TRBD2 CAINAGLAITDTQYF TGTGCCATCAATGCGGGACTAGCGATCACAGATACGCAGTATTTT
TRBJ1-3 TRBV4-2 few . CASSQDLPYSGNTIYF TGTGCCAGCAGCCAAGATCTTCCCTACTCTGGAAACACCATATATTTT
TRBJ1-1 TRBV18 . . CASSPELGRGKAFF TGTGCCAGCTCACCAGAGTTGGGCCGCGGGAAAGCTTTCTTT
TRBJ1-3 TRBV29-1 . . CSVEAGSGGNTIYF TGCAGCGTTGAAGCAGGTAGCGGGGGAAACACCATATATTTT
TRBJ1-1 TRBV4-3 few . CASSQEGTPYTEAFF TGCGCCAGCAGCCAAGAAGGGACACCTTACACTGAAGCTTTCTTT
TRBJ2-5 TRBV7-7 large TRBD2 CASSLGLAGVETQYF TGTGCTAGCAGCTTAGGCCTAGCGGGGGTGGAGACCCAGTACTTC
TRBJ1-1 TRBV12-3/TRBV12-4 . TRBD1 CASSRTGGGEAFF TGTGCCAGCAGTCGGACAGGAGGAGGCGAAGCTTTCTTT
TRBJ2-7 TRBV10-3 . . CAISDPRGRGSNGYEQYF TGTGCCATCAGTGACCCCAGAGGTCGGGGGTCGAATGGGTACGAGCAGTACTTC
TRBJ2-5 TRBV4-1 . . CASSQEGGETQYF TGCGCCAGCAGCCAAGAAGGGGGAGAGACCCAGTACTTC
TRBJ1-4 TRBV27 . . CACSARTPRQGKEKLFF TGTGCCTGCTCAGCCCGAACCCCGCGGCAGGGAAAAGAAAAACTGTTTTTT
TRBJ2-1 TRBV5-6 once . CASSLPSHEQFF TGTGCCAGCAGCTTGCCTAGCCATGAGCAGTTCTTC
TRBJ2-5 TRBV19 . TRBD1 CASGDRGVQETQYF TGTGCCAGTGGGGACAGGGGAGTCCAAGAGACCCAGTACTTC
TRBJ1-2 TRBV4-1 . TRBD1 CASRRDREAGGYTF TGCGCCAGCAGACGGGACAGGGAAGCGGGTGGCTACACCTTC
TRBJ2-3 TRBV5-1 . . CASSLAGGRVPDTQYF TGCGCCAGCAGCTTAGCCGGGGGGCGGGTTCCAGATACGCAGTATTTT
TRBJ2-1 TRBV11-3 . . CASSRPGSNEQFF TGTGCCAGCAGCCGCCCGGGAAGCAATGAGCAGTTCTTC
TRBJ1-1 TRBV14 . . CASTTGIFTEAFF TGTGCCAGCACGACAGGAATTTTCACTGAAGCTTTCTTT
TRBJ1-2 TRBV12-3/TRBV12-4 . TRBD1 CASSPTGIGGYTF TGTGCCAGCAGTCCGACAGGGATCGGTGGCTACACCTTC
TRBJ1-1 TRBV7-2 . . CASSPRDMNTEAFF TGTGCCAGCAGCCCCCGGGATATGAACACTGAAGCTTTCTTT
TRBJ2-1 TRBV6-6 . . CASGLGSIEQFF TGTGCCAGTGGGTTAGGGAGTATTGAGCAGTTCTTC
TRBJ1-1 TRBV19 few . CASSIVRDTEAFF TGTGCCAGTAGTATAGTCAGGGACACTGAAGCTTTCTTT
TRBJ1-1 TRBV19 . TRBD1 CASSMGQMNTEAFF TGTGCCAGTAGTATGGGACAGATGAACACTGAAGCTTTCTTT
TRBJ2-7 TRBV28 . . CASSLGHLYEQYF TGTGCCAGCAGTTTGGGACATCTTTACGAGCAGTACTTC
TRBJ1-6 TRBV5-4 . TRBD1 CASSPDRAYNSPLHF TGTGCCAGCAGCCCCGACAGGGCTTATAATTCACCCCTCCACTTT
TRBJ1-6 TRBV7-9 . . CASSLGTALSPLHF TGTGCCAGCAGCTTAGGGACAGCCCTTTCACCCCTCCACTTT
TRBJ1-1 TRBV7-8 . . CASSPIRDRNTEAFF TGTGCCAGCAGCCCGATCCGAGACAGAAACACTGAAGCTTTCTTT
TRBJ2-5 TRBV5-4 . TRBD1 CASLRDRGRETQYF TGTGCCAGCCTCCGGGACAGGGGGAGGGAGACCCAGTACTTC
TRBJ1-2 TRBV2 . TRBD1 CASSADRGNGYTF TGTGCCAGCAGCGCTGACAGGGGGAATGGCTACACCTTC
TRBJ1-2 TRBV19 . . CASSIDHSRQAASMGYTF TGTGCCAGTAGTATAGATCATTCGAGACAGGCTGCTTCTATGGGCTACACCTTC
TRBJ1-2 TRBV7-2 . TRBD1 CASSFDRGINYGYTF TGTGCCAGCAGCTTTGACAGGGGTATAAACTATGGCTACACCTTC
TRBJ1-1 TRBV7-3 . . CASSLGSTLNTEAFF TGTGCCAGCAGCTTAGGGAGCACTCTGAACACTGAAGCTTTCTTT
TRBJ2-1 TRBV10-3 . . CAISDQGLPAVSEQFF TGTGCCATCAGTGACCAGGGACTCCCCGCGGTCAGTGAGCAGTTCTTC
TRBJ1-1 TRBV12-2 once . CASRLTGFAAFF TGTGCAAGTCGGCTAACAGGGTTCGCAGCTTTCTTT
TRBJ1-1 TRBV6-5 few . CASRSQGWNTEAFF TGTGCCAGCAGATCGCAGGGCTGGAACACTGAAGCTTTCTTT
TRBJ2-2 TRBV9 . . CASSVGLESTGELFF TGTGCCAGCAGCGTAGGACTAGAGAGCACCGGGGAGCTGTTTTTT